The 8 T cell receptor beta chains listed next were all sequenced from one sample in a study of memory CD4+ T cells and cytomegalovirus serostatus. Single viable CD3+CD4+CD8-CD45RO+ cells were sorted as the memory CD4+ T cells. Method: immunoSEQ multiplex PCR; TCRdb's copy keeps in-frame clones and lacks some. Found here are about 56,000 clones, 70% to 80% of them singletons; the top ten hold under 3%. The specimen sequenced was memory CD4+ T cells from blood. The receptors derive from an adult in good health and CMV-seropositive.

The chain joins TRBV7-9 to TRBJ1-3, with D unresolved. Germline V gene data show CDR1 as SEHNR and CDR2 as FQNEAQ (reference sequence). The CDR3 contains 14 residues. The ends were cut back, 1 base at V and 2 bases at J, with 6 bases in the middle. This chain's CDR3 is CASSLDRAGNTIYF. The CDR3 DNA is TGTGCCAGCAGCTTAGACCGTGCTGGAAACACCATATATTTT.

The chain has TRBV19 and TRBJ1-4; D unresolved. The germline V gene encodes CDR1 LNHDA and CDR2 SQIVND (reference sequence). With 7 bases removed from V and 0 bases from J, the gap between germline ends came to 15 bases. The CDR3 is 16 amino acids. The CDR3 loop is CASTPQGRATNEKLFF. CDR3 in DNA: TGTGCCAGTACCCCTCAAGGACGGGCAACTAATGAAAAACTGTTTTTT.

CDR3 region: CASSPRPNTGELFF. CDR3 nucleotides: TGCGCCAGCAGCCCCCGTCCCAACACCGGGGAGCTGTTTTTT. The chain combines TRBV5-1 with TRBJ2-2; D is undetermined. The V and J ends lost 4 bases and 2 bases respectively, with 9 bases between them. CDR3 length: 14 residues. Germline V lookup: CDR1 SGHRS, CDR2 YFSETQ.

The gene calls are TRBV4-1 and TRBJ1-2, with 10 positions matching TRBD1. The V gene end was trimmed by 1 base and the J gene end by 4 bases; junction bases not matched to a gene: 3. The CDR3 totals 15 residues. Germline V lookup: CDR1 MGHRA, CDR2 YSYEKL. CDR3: CASSQGQGAGYGYTF. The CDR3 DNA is TGCGCCAGCAGCCAAGGACAGGGGGCAGGCTATGGCTACACCTTC.

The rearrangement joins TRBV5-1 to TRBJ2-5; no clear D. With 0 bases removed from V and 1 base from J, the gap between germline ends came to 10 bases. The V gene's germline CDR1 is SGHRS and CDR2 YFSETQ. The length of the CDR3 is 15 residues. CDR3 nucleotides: TGCGCCAGCAGCTTGGGAGATTGGACCCAAGAGACCCAGTACTTC. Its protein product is CASSLGDWTQETQYF.

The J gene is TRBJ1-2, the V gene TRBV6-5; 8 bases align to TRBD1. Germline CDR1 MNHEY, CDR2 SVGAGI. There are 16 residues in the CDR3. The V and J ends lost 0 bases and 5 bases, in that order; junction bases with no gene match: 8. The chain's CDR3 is CASSYSAGQGGYGYTF. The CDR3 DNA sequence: TGTGCCAGCAGTTACTCTGCCGGACAGGGAGGGTATGGCTACACCTTC.

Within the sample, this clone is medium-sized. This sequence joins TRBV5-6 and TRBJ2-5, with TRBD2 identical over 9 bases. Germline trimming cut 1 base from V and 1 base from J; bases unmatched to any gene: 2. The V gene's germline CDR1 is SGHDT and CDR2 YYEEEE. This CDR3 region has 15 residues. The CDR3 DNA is TGTGCCAGCAGCTTGCGCGGGAGGGCCCAAGAGACCCAGTACTTC. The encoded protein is CASSLRGRAQETQYF.

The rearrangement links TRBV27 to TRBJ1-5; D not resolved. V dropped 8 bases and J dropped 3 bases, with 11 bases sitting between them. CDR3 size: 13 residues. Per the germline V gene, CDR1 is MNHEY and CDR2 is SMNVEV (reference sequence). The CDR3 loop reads CASSTYNNQPQHF. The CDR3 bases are TGTGCCAGCTCAACTTACAACAATCAGCCCCAGCATTTT.